The rows below give T cell receptor beta chains drawn from one sample of a study of cytomegalovirus exposure and HLA in healthy donors. Profiling relied on immunoSEQ multiplex PCR, and the TCRdb table lists in-frame clones only, not all of them. The sample records 90,000 to 150,000 clones, 77% being singletons. Sequenced sample: PBMCs. Receptors originate from a man aged 50-60 years in good health and CMV-seropositive. CDR3s include the opening cysteine and the closing phenylalanine or tryptophan. The D gene is left open where the match is weak. Only some rows state a clone size, as once, few, many or a class for expanded clones.

V gene	D gene	J gene	clone size	CDR3 DNA	CDR3 protein
TRBV7-2	TRBD2	TRBJ2-1	NA	TGTGCCAGCAGCTTAGACTCCCTAGCGGCCTACAATGAGCAGTTCTTC	CASSLDSLAAYNEQFF
TRBV6-1	NA	TRBJ2-6	few	TGTGCCAGCAGTGAGTCAGGGGCTGGGGCCAACGTCCTGACTTTC	CASSESGAGANVLTF
TRBV4-1	NA	TRBJ2-7	NA	TGCGCCAGCAGCTTCACGGACGGGAGCTCCTACGAGCAGTACTTC	CASSFTDGSSYEQYF
TRBV30	NA	TRBJ1-2	few	TGTGCCTGGGAAGGAGACCAGAATGGCTACACCTTC	CAWEGDQNGYTF
TRBV4-2	TRBD1	TRBJ1-2	NA	TGTGCCAGCAGCCTCGGACAGGGGATAACCTATGGCTACACCTTC	CASSLGQGITYGYTF
TRBV18	NA	TRBJ2-7	NA	TGTGCCAGCTCACCGGCCGCCGGGGGGCAACGCGAGCAGTACTTC	CASSPAAGGQREQYF
TRBV5-1	TRBD2	TRBJ2-5	NA	TGCGCCAGCAGCTTGACTAGCGGGGTCCAAGAGACCCAGTACTTC	CASSLTSGVQETQYF
TRBV28	NA	TRBJ1-1	NA	TGTGCCAGCAGTTTAACAGGGATGTCTGAAGCTTTCTTT	CASSLTGMSEAFF
TRBV19	TRBD1	TRBJ1-1	NA	TGTGCCAGTAGCCGCGAACACAGGGGGCCAGCTTCAGCTTTCTTT	CASSREHRGPASAFF
TRBV6-1	NA	TRBJ1-5	NA	TGTGCCAGCAGTGATGGGGTAGGAGGAAGCCAGCCCCAGCATTTT	CASSDGVGGSQPQHF
TRBV5-1	TRBD1	TRBJ2-2	few	TGCGCCAGCAGCTTGGACAGGGGGAACACCGGGGAGCTGTTTTTT	CASSLDRGNTGELFF
TRBV6-1	TRBD2	TRBJ2-7	NA	TGTGCCAGCAATCCAAGGCGGGAGATCTACGAGCAGTACTTC	CASNPRREIYEQYF
TRBV6-1	TRBD2	TRBJ2-1	NA	TGTGCCAGTGTCTCCGGGGGGAGCTCCTACAATGAGCAGTTCTTC	CASVSGGSSYNEQFF
TRBV7-9	NA	TRBJ2-7	once	TGTGCCAGCAGCTTAGCGACAGGGAGGTTCGACGAGCAGTACTTC	CASSLATGRFDEQYF
TRBV6-5	NA	TRBJ1-2	once	TGTGCCAGCAGTTCTCGACGGAGTAACTATGGCTACACCTTC	CASSSRRSNYGYTF
TRBV4-3	NA	TRBJ2-2	NA	TGCGCCAGCAGCCAAGTTAACTTAGCGGTTGGGACCGGGGAGCTATTTTTT	CASSQVNLAVGTGELFF
TRBV7-2	NA	TRBJ2-7	few	TGTGCCAGCAGCTTATATCCTAGCGACTCCTACGAGCAGTACTTC	CASSLYPSDSYEQYF